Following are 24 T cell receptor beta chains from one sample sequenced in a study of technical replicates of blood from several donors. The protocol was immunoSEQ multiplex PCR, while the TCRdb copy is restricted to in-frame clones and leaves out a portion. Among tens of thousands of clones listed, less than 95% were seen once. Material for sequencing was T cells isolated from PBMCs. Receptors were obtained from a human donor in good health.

The CDR3 sequence: CASSEFGSSYEQYF. The DNA for the CDR3 is TGTGCCAGCAGTGAATTTGGCAGCTCCTACGAGCAGTACTTC. The J gene is TRBJ2-7, the V gene TRBV2, with unresolved D. This CDR3 is 14 amino acids long. Germline V gives CDR1 SNHLY, CDR2 FYNNEI. Trimming cost V 2 bases and J 0 bases, with 8 bases left between them. The full variable domain, in which reference TRBV2 and TRBJ2-7 provide the parts outside the CDR3, is EPEVTQTPSHQVTQMGQEVILRCVPISNHLYFYWYRQILGQKVEFLVSFYNNEISEKSEIFDDQFSVERPDGSNFTLKIRSTKLEDSAMYFCASSEFGSSYEQYFGPGTRLTVT.

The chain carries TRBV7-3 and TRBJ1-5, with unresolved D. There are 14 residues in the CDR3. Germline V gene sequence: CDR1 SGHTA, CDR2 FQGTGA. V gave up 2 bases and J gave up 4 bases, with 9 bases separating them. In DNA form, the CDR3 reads TGTGCCAGCAGCTTAGGGCCATTAAATCAGCCCCAGCATTTT. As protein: CASSLGPLNQPQHF. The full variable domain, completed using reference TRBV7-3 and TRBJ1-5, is GAGVSQTPSNKVTEKGKYVELRCDPISGHTALYWYRQSLGQGPEFLIYFQGTGAADDSGLPNDRFFAVRPEGSVSTLKIQRTERGDSAVYLCASSLGPLNQPQHFGDGTRLSIL.

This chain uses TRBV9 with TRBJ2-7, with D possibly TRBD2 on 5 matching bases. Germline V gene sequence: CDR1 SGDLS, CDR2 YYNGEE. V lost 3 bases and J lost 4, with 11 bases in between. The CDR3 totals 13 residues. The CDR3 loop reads CASSEGDGYEQYF. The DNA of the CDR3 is TGTGCCAGCAGCGAGGGAGACGGGTACGAGCAGTACTTC.

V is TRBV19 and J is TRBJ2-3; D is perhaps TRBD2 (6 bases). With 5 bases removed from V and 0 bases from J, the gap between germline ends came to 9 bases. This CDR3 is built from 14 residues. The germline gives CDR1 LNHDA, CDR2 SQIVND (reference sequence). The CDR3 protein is CASSGLLSTDTQYF. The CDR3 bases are TGTGCCAGTAGTGGACTACTTAGCACAGATACGCAGTATTTT.

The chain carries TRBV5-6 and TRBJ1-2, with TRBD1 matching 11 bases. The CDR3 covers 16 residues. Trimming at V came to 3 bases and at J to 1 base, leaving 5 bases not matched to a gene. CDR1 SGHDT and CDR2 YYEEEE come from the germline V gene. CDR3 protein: CASSSGTGGLNYGYTF. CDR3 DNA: TGTGCCAGCAGCTCCGGGACAGGGGGGCTTAACTATGGCTACACCTTC.

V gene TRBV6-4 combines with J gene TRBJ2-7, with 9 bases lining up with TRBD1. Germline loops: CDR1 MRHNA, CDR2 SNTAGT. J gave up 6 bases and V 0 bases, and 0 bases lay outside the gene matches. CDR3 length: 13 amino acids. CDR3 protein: CASSDSDRGEQYF. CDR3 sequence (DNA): TGTGCCAGCAGTGACTCGGACAGGGGCGAGCAGTACTTC.

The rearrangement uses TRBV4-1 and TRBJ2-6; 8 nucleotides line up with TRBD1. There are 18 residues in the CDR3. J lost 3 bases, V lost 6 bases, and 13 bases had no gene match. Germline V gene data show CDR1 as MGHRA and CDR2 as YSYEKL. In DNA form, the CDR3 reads TGCGCCAGCAGGGGTATTCCAGGGGGCAAAGGTGGGGCCAACGTCCTGACTTTC. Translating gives CASRGIPGGKGGANVLTF.

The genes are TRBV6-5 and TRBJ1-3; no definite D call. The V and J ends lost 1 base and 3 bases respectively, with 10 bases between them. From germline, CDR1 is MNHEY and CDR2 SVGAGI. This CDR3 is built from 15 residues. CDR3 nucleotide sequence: TGTGCCAGCAGTTACTATCTGGGAGGTGGAAACACCATATATTTT. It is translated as CASSYYLGGGNTIYF.

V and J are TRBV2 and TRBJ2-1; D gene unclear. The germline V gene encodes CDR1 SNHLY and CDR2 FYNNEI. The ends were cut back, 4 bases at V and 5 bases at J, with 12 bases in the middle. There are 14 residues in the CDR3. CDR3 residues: CASSARTTNNEQFF. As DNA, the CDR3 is TGTGCCAGCAGTGCCCGAACAACGAACAATGAGCAGTTCTTC. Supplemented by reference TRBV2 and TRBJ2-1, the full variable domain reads EPEVTQTPSHQVTQMGQEVILRCVPISNHLYFYWYRQILGQKVEFLVSFYNNEISEKSEIFDDQFSVERPDGSNFTLKIRSTKLEDSAMYFCASSARTTNNEQFFGPGTRLTVL.

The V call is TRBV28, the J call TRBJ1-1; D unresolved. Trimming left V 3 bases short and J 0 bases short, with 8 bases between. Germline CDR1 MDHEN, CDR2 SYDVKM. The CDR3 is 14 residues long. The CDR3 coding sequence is TGTGCCAGCAGTTTTGAGGAGTTGAACACTGAAGCTTTCTTT. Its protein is CASSFEELNTEAFF.

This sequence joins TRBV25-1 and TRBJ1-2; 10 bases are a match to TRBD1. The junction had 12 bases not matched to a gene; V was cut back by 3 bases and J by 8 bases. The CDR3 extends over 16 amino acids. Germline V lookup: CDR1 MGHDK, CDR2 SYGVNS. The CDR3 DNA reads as TGTGCCAGCAGTGATCCCGGGACAGGGGAGAGTGGGGGCTACACCTTC. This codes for CASSDPGTGESGGYTF.

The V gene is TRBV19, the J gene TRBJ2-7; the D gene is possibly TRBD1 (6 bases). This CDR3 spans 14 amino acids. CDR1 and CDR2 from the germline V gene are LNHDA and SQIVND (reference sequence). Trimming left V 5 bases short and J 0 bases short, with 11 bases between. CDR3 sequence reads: CASSDRDTSYEQYF. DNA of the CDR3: TGTGCCAGTAGTGACCGGGACACCTCCTACGAGCAGTACTTC.

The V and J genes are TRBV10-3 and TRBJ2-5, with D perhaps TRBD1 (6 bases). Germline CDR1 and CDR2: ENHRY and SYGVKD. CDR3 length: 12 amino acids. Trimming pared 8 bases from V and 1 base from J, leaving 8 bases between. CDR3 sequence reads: CAIGDIQETQYF. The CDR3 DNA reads TGTGCCATCGGGGACATCCAAGAGACCCAGTACTTC.

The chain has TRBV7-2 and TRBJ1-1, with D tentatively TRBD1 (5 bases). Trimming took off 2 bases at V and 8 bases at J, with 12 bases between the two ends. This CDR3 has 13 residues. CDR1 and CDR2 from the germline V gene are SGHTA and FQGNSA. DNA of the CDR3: TGTGCCAGCAGCTTAAGACAGTTCAACGAAGCTTTCTTT. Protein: CASSLRQFNEAFF.

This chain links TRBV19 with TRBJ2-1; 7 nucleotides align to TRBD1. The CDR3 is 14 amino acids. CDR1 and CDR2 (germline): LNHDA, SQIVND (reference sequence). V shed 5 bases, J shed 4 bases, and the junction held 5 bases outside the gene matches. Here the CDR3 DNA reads TGTGCCAGTAGTCCACAGACAGGGTACAATGAGCAGTTCTTC. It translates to CASSPQTGYNEQFF.

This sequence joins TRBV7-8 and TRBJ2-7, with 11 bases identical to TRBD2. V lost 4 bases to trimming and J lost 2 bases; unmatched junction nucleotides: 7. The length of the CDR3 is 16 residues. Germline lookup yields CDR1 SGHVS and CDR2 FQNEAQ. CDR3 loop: CASSSLAGVGTYEQYF. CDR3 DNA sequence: TGTGCCAGCAGCTCACTAGCGGGAGTGGGGACCTACGAGCAGTACTTC.

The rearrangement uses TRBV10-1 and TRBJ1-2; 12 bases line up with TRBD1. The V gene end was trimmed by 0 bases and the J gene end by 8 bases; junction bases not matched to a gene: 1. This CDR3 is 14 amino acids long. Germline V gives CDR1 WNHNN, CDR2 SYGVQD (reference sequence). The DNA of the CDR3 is TGCGCCAGCAGTGAGTCGGGGACAGGGGGCGGCTACACCTTC. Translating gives CASSESGTGGGYTF.

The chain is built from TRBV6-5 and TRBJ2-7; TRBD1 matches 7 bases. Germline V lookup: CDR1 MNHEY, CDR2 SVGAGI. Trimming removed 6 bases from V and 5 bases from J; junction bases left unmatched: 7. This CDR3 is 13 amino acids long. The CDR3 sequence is CASRPGTEHEQYF. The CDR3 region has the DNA TGTGCCAGCAGGCCCGGGACAGAACACGAGCAGTACTTC.

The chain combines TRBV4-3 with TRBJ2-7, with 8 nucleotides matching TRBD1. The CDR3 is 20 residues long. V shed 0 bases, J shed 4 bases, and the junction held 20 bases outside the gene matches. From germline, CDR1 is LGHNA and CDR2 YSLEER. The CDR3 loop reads CASSQDSDHLGTGPFYEQYF. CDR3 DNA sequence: TGCGCCAGCAGCCAAGATTCTGATCATTTGGGGACAGGTCCATTTTACGAGCAGTACTTC.

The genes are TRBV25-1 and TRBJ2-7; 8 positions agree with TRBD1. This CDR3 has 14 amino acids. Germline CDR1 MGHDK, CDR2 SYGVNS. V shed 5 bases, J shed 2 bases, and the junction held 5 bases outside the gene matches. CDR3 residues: CASSPPGGAYEQYF. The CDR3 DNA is TGTGCCAGCAGTCCCCCAGGGGGCGCCTACGAGCAGTACTTC.

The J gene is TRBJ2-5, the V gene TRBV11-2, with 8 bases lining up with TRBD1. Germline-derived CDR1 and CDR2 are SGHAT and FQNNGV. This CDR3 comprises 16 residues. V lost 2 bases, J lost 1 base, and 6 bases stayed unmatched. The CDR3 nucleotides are TGTGCCAGCAGCTTAAGTCTGGGACAGGTCCAAGAGACCCAGTACTTC. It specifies CASSLSLGQVQETQYF.

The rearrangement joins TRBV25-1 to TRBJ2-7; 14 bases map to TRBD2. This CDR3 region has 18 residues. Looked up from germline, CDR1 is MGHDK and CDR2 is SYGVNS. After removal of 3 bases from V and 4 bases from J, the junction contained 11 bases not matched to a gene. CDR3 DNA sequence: TGTGCCAGCAGTGACCTTCTACCAGGGACTAGCGGGAGTTACGAGCAGTACTTC. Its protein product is CASSDLLPGTSGSYEQYF.

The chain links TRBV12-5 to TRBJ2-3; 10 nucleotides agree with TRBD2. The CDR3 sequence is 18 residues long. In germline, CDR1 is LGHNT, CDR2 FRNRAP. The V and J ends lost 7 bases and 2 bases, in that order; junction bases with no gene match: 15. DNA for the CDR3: TGTGCTAGTGCCTCCCCTCCTAGCGGGAGAAAGCACACAGATACGCAGTATTTT. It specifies CASASPPSGRKHTDTQYF.

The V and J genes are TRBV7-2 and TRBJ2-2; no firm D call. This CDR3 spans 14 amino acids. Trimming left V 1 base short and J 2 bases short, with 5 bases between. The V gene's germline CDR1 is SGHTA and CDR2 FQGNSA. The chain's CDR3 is CASSLDLNTGELFF. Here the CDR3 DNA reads TGTGCCAGCAGCTTAGACCTAAACACCGGGGAGCTGTTTTTT.